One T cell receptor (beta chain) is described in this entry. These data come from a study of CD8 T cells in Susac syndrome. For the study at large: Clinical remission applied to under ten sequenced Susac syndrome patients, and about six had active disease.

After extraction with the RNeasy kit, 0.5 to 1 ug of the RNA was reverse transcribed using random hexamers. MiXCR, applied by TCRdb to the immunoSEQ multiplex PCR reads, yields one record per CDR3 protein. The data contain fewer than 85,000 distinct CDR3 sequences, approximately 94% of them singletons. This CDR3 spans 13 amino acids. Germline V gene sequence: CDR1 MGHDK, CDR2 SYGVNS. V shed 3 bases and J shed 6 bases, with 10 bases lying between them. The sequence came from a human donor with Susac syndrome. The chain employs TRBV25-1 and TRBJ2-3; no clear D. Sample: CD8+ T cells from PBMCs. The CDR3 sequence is CASSDEVSDTQYF. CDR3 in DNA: TGTGCCAGCAGTGACGAGGTCAGCGATACGCAGTATTTT.